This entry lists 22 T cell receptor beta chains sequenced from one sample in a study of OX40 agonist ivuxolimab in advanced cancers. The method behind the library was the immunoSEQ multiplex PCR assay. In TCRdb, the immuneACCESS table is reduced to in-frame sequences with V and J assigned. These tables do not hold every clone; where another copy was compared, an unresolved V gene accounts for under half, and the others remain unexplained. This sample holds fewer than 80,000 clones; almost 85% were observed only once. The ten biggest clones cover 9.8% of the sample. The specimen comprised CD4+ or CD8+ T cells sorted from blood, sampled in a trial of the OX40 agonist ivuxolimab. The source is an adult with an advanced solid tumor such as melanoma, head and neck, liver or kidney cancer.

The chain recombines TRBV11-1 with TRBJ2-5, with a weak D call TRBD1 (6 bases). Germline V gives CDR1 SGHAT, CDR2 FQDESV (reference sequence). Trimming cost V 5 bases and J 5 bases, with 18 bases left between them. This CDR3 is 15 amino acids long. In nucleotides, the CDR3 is TGTGCCAGCAGCCCCTCGACCTGGGGGCAGGAGACCCAGTACTTC. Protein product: CASSPSTWGQETQYF.

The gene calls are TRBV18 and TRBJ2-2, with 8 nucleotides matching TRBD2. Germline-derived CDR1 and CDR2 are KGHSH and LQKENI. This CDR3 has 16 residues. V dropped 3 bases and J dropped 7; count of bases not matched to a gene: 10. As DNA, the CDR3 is TGTGCCAGCTCACCGACAGCGGGAGTAACGAACGGGGAGCTGTTTTTT. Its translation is CASSPTAGVTNGELFF. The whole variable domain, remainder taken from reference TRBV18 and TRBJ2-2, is NAGVMQNPRHLVRRRGQEARLRCSPMKGHSHVYWYRQLPEEGLKFMVYLQKENIIDESGMPKERFSAEFPKEGPSILRIQQVVRGDSAAYFCASSPTAGVTNGELFFGEGSRLTVL.

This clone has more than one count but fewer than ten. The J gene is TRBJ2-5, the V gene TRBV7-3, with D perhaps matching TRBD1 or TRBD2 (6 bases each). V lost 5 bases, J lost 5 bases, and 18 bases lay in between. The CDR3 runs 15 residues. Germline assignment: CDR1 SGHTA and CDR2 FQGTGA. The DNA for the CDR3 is TGTGCCAGCAGCCCACAGGGTGAAGGGAGGGAGACCCAGTACTTC. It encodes CASSPQGEGRETQYF.

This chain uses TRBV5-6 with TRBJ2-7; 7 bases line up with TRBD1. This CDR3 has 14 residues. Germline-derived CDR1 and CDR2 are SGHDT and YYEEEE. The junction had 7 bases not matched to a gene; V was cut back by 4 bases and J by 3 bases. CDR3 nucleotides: TGTGCCAGCAGCCATCTGGACAGGAACTACGAGCAGTACTTC. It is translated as CASSHLDRNYEQYF.

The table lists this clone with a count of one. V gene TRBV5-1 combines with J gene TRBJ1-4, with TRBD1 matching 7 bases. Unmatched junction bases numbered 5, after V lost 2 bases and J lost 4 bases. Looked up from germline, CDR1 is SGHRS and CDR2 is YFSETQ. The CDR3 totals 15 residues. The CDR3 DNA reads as TGCGCCAGCAGCTTCACAGGGGCTTTTAATGAAAAACTGTTTTTT. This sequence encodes CASSFTGAFNEKLFF.

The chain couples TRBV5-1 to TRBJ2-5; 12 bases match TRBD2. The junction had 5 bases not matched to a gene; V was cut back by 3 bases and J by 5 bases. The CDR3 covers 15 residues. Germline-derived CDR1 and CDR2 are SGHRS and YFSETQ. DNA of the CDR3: TGCGCCAGCAGCTCTAGCGGGGGGGCACGGGAGACCCAGTACTTC. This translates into CASSSSGGARETQYF. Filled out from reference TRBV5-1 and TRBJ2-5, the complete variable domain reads KAGVTQTPRYLIKTRGQQVTLSCSPISGHRSVSWYQQTPGQGLQFLFEYFSETQRNKGNFPGRFSGRQFSNSRSEMNVSTLELGDSALYLCASSSSGGARETQYFGPGTRLLVL.

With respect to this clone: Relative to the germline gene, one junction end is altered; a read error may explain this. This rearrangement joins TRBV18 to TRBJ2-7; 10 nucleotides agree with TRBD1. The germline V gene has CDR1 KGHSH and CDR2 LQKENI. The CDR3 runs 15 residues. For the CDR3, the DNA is TGTGCCAGCTCACCGGGGACAGGGGCCTCCTCCGAGCAGTACTTC. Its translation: CASSPGTGASSEQYF.

CDR3 sequence (DNA): TGCAGCGTTGAGGGGGCTAGCGTGTACAATGAGCAGTTCTTC. As protein: CSVEGASVYNEQFF. V usage is TRBV29-1 and J usage is TRBJ2-1; D possibly matches TRBD1 or TRBD2 (6 bases each). CDR3 length equals 14 residues. Looked up from germline, CDR1 is SQVTM and CDR2 is ANQGSEA. V lost 3 bases and J lost 4, with 13 bases in between.

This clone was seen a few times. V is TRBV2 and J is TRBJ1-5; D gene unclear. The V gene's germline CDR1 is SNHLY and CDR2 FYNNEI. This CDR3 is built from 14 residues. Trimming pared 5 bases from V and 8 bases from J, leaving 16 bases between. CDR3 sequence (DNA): TGTGCCAGCAGTTTGACACCCGCGGAGGAGCCCCAGCATTTT. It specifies CASSLTPAEEPQHF.

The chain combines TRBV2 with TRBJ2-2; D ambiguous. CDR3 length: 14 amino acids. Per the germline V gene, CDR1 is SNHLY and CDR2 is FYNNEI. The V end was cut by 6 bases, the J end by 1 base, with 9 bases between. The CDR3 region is CASSYDQNTGELFF. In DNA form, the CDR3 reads TGTGCCAGCAGCTATGACCAGAACACCGGGGAGCTGTTTTTT.

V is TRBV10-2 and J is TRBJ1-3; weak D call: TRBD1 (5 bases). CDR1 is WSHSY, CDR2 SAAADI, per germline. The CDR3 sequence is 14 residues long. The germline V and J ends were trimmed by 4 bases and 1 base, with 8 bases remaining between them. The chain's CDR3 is CASSVGGSGNTIYF. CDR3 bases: TGCGCCAGCAGTGTGGGGGGGTCTGGAAACACCATATATTTT.

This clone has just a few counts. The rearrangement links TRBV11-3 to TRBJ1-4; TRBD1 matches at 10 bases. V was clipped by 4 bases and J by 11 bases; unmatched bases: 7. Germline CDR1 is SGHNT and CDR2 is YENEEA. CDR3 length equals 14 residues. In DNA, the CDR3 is TGTGCCAGCAGCTGGCCGGGACAGGGGAACAAACTGTTTTTT. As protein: CASSWPGQGNKLFF.

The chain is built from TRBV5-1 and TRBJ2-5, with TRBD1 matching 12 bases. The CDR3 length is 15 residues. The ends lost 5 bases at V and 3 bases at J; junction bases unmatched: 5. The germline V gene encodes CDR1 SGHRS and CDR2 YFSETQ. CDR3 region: CASSWGQGAEETQYF. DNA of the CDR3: TGCGCCAGCAGTTGGGGACAGGGGGCTGAAGAGACCCAGTACTTC.

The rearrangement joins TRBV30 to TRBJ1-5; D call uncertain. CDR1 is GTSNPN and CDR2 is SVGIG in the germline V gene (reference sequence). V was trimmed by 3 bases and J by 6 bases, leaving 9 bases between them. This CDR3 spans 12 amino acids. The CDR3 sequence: CAWRIAGQPQHF. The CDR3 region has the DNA TGTGCCTGGAGGATCGCGGGTCAGCCCCAGCATTTT.

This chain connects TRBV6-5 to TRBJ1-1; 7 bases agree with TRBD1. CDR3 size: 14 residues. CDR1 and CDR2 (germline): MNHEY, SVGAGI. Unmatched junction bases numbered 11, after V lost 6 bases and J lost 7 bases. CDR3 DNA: TGTGCCAGCAGACTACAGGGGTGGAGAAATGAAGCTTTCTTT. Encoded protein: CASRLQGWRNEAFF.

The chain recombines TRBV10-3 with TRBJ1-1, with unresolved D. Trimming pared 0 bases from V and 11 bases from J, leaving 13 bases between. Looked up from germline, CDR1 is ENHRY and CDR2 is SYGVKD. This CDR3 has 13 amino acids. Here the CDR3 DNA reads TGTGCCATCAGTGAGTCTGGAAGGGTAGGGGCTTTCTTT. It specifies CAISESGRVGAFF.

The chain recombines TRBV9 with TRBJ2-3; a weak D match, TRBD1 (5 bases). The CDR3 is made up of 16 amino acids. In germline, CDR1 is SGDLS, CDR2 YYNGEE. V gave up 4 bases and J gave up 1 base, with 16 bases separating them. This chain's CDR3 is CASSPRAYGGTDTQYF. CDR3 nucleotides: TGTGCCAGCAGCCCCAGGGCATATGGTGGCACAGATACGCAGTATTTT.

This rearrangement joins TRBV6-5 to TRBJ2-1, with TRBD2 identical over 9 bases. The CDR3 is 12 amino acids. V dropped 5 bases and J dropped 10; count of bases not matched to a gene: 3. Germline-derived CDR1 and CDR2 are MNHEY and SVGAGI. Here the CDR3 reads CASSKRGVEQFF. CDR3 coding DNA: TGTGCCAGCAGTAAGCGGGGGGTCGAGCAGTTCTTC.

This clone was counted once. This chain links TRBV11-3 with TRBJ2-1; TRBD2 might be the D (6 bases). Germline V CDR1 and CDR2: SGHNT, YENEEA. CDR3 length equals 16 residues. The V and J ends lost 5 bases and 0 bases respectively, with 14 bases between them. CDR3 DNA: TGTGCCAGCAGCCGGTCCGGGGGTCTCTCCTACAATGAGCAGTTCTTC. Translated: CASSRSGGLSYNEQFF.

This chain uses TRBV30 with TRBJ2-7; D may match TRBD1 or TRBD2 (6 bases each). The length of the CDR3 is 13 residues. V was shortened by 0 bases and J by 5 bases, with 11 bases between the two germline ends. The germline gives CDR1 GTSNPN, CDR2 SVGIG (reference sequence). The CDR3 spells CAWSVTGAHEQYF. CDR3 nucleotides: TGTGCCTGGAGTGTAACGGGGGCCCACGAGCAGTACTTC.

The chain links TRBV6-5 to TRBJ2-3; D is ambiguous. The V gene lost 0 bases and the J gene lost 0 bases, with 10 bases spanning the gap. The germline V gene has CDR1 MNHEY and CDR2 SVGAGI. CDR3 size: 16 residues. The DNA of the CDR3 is TGTGCCAGCAGTTACTCCCCCTCCCCTAGCACAGATACGCAGTATTTT. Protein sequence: CASSYSPSPSTDTQYF.

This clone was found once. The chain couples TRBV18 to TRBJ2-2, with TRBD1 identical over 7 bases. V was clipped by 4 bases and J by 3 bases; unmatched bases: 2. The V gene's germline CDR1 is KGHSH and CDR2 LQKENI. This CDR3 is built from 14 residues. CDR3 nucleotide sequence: TGTGCCAGCTCACAGACAGGGTACACCGGGGAGCTGTTTTTT. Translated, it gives CASSQTGYTGELFF.